A selection of T cell receptor beta chains follows, all from one sample in a study of shared clonotypes between healthy human individuals. Libraries were prepared by immunoSEQ multiplex PCR; TCRdb keeps only in-frame clonotypes and omits some of them. The table lists 2.3 million or so clones, over 90% of them singletons. Sample: naive CD4+ T cells from PBMCs. The receptors shown here come from a man aged 18 to 30 in good health. Some clones in this sample may be carry-over from other donors' samples. Each CDR3 is given with its conserved first and last residue. A D gene is named only where the DNA matches it firmly. Size is omitted from some rows. Given values are once, few, many or a class for expanded clones.

V	D	J	size	DNA	CDR3
TRBV4-1	.	TRBJ1-2	few	TGCGCCAGCAGCCAAGATCTCAGCCTCGTCTATGGCTACACCTTC	CASSQDLSLVYGYTF
TRBV6-5	.	TRBJ1-1	.	TGTGCCAGCAGTGACCGGACAACTGAAGCTTTCTTT	CASSDRTTEAFF
TRBV5-1	TRBD2	TRBJ2-5	.	TGCGCCAGCAGCCCCGCGGCGGGGGGCCAAGAGACCCAGTACTTC	CASSPAAGGQETQYF
TRBV10-3	TRBD1	TRBJ2-7	.	TGTGCCATCAGTGAGCGGGACAGTAACTACGAGCAGTACTTC	CAISERDSNYEQYF
TRBV5-6	TRBD2	TRBJ2-1	.	TGTGCCAGCAGCCCCGTTCCTAGCGGGGGTAACAATGAGCAGTTCTTC	CASSPVPSGGNNEQFF
TRBV5-1	TRBD2	TRBJ2-5	.	TGCGCCAGCAGCCTAGGGACTAGCGGGAGATGGGAGACCCAGTACTTC	CASSLGTSGRWETQYF
TRBV5-4	.	TRBJ1-1	.	TGTGCCAGCAGCTTTGGGGGCGTGAGCACTGAAGCTTTCTTT	CASSFGGVSTEAFF
TRBV10-1	.	TRBJ2-5	.	TGCGCCAGGAGAGACAGAGCGAAAGAGACCCAGTACTTC	CARRDRAKETQYF
TRBV5-1	TRBD1	TRBJ2-5	.	TGCGCCAGCAGCTTGGTGGGACAGTTTCAAGAGACCCAGTACTTC	CASSLVGQFQETQYF
TRBV28	TRBD1	TRBJ2-6	.	TGTGCCAGCAGTACTTGGACAGGGGCTGGGGCCAACGTCCTGACTTTC	CASSTWTGAGANVLTF
TRBV4-1	TRBD2	TRBJ2-3	.	TGCGCCAGCAGCCAGGGGATCGCGGGAGAGGGGGATACGCAGTATTTT	CASSQGIAGEGDTQYF
TRBV6-1	.	TRBJ1-3	.	TGTGCCGCCTCGGGAGTCTTCGTGGGGGCCATATATTTT	CAASGVFVGAIYF